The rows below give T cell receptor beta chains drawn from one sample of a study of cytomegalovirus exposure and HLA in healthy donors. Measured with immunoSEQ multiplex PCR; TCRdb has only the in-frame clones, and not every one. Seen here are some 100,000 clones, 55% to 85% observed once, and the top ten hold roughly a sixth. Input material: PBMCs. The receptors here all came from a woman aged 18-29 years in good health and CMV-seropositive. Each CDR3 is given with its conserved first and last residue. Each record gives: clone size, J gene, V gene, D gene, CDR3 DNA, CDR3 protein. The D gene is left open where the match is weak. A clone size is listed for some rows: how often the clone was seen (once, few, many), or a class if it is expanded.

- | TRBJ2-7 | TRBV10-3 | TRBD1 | TGTGCCATCAGTGCCGGACAGGGGATCCACGAGCAGTACTTC | CAISAGQGIHEQYF
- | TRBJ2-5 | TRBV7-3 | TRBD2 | TGTGCCAGCAGCTTAACTAGCGGGAGAGGAGAGACCCAGTACTTC | CASSLTSGRGETQYF
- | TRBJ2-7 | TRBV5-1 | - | TGCGCCAGCAGCCTCCCGACGGGGTCCTCCTACGAGCAGTACTTC | CASSLPTGSSYEQYF
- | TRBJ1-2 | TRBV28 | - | TGTGCCAGCAGTTTAATAGGGGCCTATGGCTACACCTTC | CASSLIGAYGYTF
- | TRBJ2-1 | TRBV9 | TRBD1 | TGTGCCAGCAGCGGAGGACAGGGTCTAACGAATGAGCAGTTCTTC | CASSGGQGLTNEQFF
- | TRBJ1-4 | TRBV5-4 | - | TGTGCCAGCAGCCAAGAGCGGAGGGCGGCGGAGAAACTGTTTTTT | CASSQERRAAEKLFF
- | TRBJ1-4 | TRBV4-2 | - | TGTGCCAGCAGCCAAAACGGGAACAGGGCCTTAAATGAAAAACTGTTTTTT | CASSQNGNRALNEKLFF
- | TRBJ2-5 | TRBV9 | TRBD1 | TGTGCCAGCAGCCCTCAGGGGGACCCTCAAGAGACCCAGTACTTC | CASSPQGDPQETQYF
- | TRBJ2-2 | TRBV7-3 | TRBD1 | TGTGCCAGCAGCTTCGCGGGGGGACAGGGGGCATCCGGGGAGCTGTTTTTT | CASSFAGGQGASGELFF
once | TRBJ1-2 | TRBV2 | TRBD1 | TGTGCCAGCAGTGAAACTCAGAGGACAGGGGGCATTGGCTACACCTTC | CASSETQRTGGIGYTF
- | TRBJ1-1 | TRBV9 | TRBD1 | TGTGCCAGCAGCGCCCAAAGGACAGGCCTCACTGAAGCTTTCTTT | CASSAQRTGLTEAFF
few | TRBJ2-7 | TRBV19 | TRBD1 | TGTGCCAGTACAAACGCAGGGGGATCCTACGAGCAGTACTTC | CASTNAGGSYEQYF
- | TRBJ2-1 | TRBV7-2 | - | TGTGCCAGCAGCCTTCTCCCCCGGGACAATGAGCAGTTCTTC | CASSLLPRDNEQFF
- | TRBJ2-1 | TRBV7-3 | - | TGTGCCAGCAGCTTAGGTCGGGGGATCCACAATGAGCAGTTCTTC | CASSLGRGIHNEQFF
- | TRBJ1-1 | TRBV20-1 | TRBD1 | TGCAGTGCTAGAGCAGGGGGCGAAGCTTTCTTT | CSARAGGEAFF
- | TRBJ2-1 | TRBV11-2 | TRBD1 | TGTGCCAGCAGCTTAGGTAATAGGGCAGGGGGTCACAATGAGCAGTTCTTC | CASSLGNRAGGHNEQFF
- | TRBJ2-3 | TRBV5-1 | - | TGCGCCAGCAGCTACCCCTCGGACAGTGGGACAGATACGCAGTATTTT | CASSYPSDSGTDTQYF
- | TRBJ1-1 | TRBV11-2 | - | TGTGCCAGCAGCTTGTTAAGAGGGATGAACACTGAAGCTTTCTTT | CASSLLRGMNTEAFF
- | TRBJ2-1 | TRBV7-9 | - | TGTGCCAGCAGCTTATTACGGGGAAGCTCCTACAATGAGCAGTTCTTC | CASSLLRGSSYNEQFF
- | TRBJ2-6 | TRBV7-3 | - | TGTGCCAGCAGCTACAGCAGGTCTGGGGCCAACGTCCTGACTTTC | CASSYSRSGANVLTF
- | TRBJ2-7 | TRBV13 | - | TGTGCCAGCAGCCCAGGCCGCTACGAGCAGTACTTC | CASSPGRYEQYF
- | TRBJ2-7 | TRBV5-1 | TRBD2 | TGCGCCAGCAGCTTCATAGCGGGAGAGGCCTACGAGCAGTACTTC | CASSFIAGEAYEQYF
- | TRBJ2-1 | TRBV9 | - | TGTGCCAGCAGCCCCGGACCGGGAGATTACAATGAGCAGTTCTTC | CASSPGPGDYNEQFF
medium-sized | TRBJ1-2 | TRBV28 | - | TGTGCCAGCAGTTTAATTGACAGGAAAAACTATGGCTACACCTTC | CASSLIDRKNYGYTF
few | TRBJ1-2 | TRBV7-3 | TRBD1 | TGTGCCAGCAGCTTAGGACAGGGGCAGGGTGGCTACACCTTC | CASSLGQGQGGYTF
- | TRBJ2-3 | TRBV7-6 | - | TGTGCCAGCAGCTTATTGGAGTTTAGCACAGATACGCAGTATTTT | CASSLLEFSTDTQYF
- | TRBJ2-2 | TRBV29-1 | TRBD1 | TGCAGCGTTCCCGGGACAGGGGGCTCAACCGGGGAGCTGTTTTTT | CSVPGTGGSTGELFF
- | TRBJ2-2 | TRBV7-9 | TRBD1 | TGTGCCAGCAGGTCAGGACAGGGAAGGACCGGGGAGCTGTTTTTT | CASRSGQGRTGELFF
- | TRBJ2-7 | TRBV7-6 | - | TGTGCCAGCAGCGCGGACTCCTGGAGCTCCTACGAGCAGTACTTC | CASSADSWSSYEQYF
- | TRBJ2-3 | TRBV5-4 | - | TGTGCCAGCAGCTCTCAGCGACTCACAGATACGCAGTATTTT | CASSSQRLTDTQYF
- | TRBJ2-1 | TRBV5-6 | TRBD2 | TGTGCCAGCAGCTTGGTGCTAGCGGGAGCCTACTCCTACAATGAGCAGTTCTTC | CASSLVLAGAYSYNEQFF
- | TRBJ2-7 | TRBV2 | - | TGTGCCAGCAGGGGGAGCTCCTACGAGCAGTACTTC | CASRGSSYEQYF
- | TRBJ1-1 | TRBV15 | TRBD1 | TGTGCCACCAGCATCGGGACAGCGGCGACTGAAGCTTTCTTT | CATSIGTAATEAFF
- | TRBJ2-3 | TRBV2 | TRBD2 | TGTGCCAGCAGTGGGGCGGGAGGAACCACAGATACGCAGTATTTT | CASSGAGGTTDTQYF
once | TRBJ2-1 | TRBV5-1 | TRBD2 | TGCGCCAGCAGCTCCGCTCCTCCTAGCGGCTCCTACAATGAGCAGTTCTTC | CASSSAPPSGSYNEQFF
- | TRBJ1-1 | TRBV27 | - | TGTGCCAGCAGTTCCAGGGTGAACACTGAAGCTTTCTTT | CASSSRVNTEAFF
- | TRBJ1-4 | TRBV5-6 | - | TGTGCCAGCCATGCCGGGGGTGGTAATGAAAAACTGTTTTTT | CASHAGGGNEKLFF